Shown below are 21 T cell receptor beta chains from a single sample sequenced in a study of CD8+CD57+ T cells in acquired aplastic anemia. Selection for sequencing was limited to patients who had shown CD8+CD57+ cell expansion by flow cytometry. According to the study, genomic DNA was the template for TCR beta VDJ and CDR3 profiling. TCRdb fed the reads into MiXCR, producing one record per CDR3 protein. Of around 190,000 distinct CDR3 sequences detected, around 50% appear once; the ten largest clones hold over 10%. Material for sequencing was sorted CD4+, CD8+, or CD8+CD57+ T cells (not recorded which) from PBMCs. These receptors all stem from a human donor with aplastic anemia.

The chain employs TRBV9 and TRBJ2-3, with D hard to call. Germline V gives CDR1 SGDLS, CDR2 YYNGEE. V gave up 2 bases and J gave up 0 bases, with 10 bases separating them. This CDR3 contains 15 residues. The CDR3 loop is CASSVGGSSTDTQYF. The CDR3 DNA sequence: TGTGCCAGCAGCGTCGGCGGCTCTAGCACAGATACGCAGTATTTT.

This clonotype was detected ten times or more. The rearrangement uses TRBV6-1 and TRBJ1-6, with D tentatively TRBD1 (5 bases). The CDR3 runs 16 residues. CDR1 MNHNS and CDR2 SASEGT come from the germline V gene. The V end was cut by 8 bases, the J end by 5 bases, with 19 bases between. This chain's CDR3 is CASLPGFDSDNSPLHF. The CDR3 coding sequence is TGTGCCAGCCTCCCAGGGTTTGACAGTGATAATTCACCCCTCCACTTT.

This clonotype was counted ten times or more. The chain is built from TRBV20-1 and TRBJ2-3, with D perhaps TRBD2 (7 bases). V lost 5 bases and J lost 2, with 11 bases in between. The CDR3 loop spans 13 amino acids. CDR1 and CDR2 from the germline V gene are DFQATT and SNEGSKA (reference sequence). In DNA, the CDR3 is TGCAGTGCTGGGGGGGGGCACACAGATACGCAGTATTTT. This gives the protein CSAGGGHTDTQYF.

The sample holds a few counts of this clonotype. This chain connects TRBV27 to TRBJ2-3; no clear D. The CDR3 loop spans 16 amino acids. Germline assignment: CDR1 MNHEY and CDR2 SMNVEV (reference sequence). Trimming pared 5 bases from V and 0 bases from J, leaving 15 bases between. CDR3: CASSPQWRPSTDTQYF. The CDR3 coding sequence is TGTGCCAGCAGTCCCCAATGGCGACCTAGCACAGATACGCAGTATTTT.

With respect to this clonotype: Just one base apart from a much larger clone, this may be a read error. V is TRBV7-6 and J is TRBJ2-1, with 15 bases lining up with TRBD2. The CDR3 runs to 16 residues. Trimming took 3 bases from V and 4 from J; bases not matched to a gene: 1. Germline CDR1 reads SGHVS; CDR2 reads FNYEAQ. The CDR3 loop is CASSFGLAGGYNEQFF. CDR3 nucleotide sequence: TGTGCCAGCAGCTTTGGACTAGCGGGGGGGTACAATGAGCAGTTCTTC.

With respect to this clonotype: The junction does not match germline at one end; this may be a read error. CDR3 sequence reads: CASSFLGRGGADRYEQFF. In nucleotides, the CDR3 is TGCGCCAGCAGCTTCCTGGGTCGCGGGGGGGCCGACCGGTATGAGCAGTTCTTC. The chain employs TRBV11-2 and TRBJ2-1; TRBD2 matches at 9 bases. Germline CDR1 is SGHAT and CDR2 is FQNNGV. The CDR3 loop spans 18 amino acids.

The genes are TRBV7-6 and TRBJ2-7; D not certain. V was pared by 0 bases and J by 2 bases, with 8 bases between. The germline CDR1 and CDR2 sequences are SGHVS and FNYEAQ. The CDR3 is 14 residues long. This CDR3 is CASSLAVTTYEQYF. The CDR3 DNA follows: TGTGCCAGCAGCTTAGCGGTCACTACCTACGAGCAGTACTTC.

This clonotype appeared many times. This rearrangement joins TRBV7-8 to TRBJ2-2, with a possible D match to TRBD1 (5 bases). V lost 2 bases, J lost 1 base, and 8 bases lay in between. Germline CDR1 and CDR2: SGHVS and FQNEAQ. The CDR3 has 15 amino acids. The CDR3 nucleotides read TGTGCCAGCAGCTTATCCCAGGGGAACACCGGGGAGCTGTTTTTT. This encodes CASSLSQGNTGELFF.

This clonotype showed up many times. This chain links TRBV19 with TRBJ2-3; D uncertain. Germline V lookup: CDR1 LNHDA, CDR2 SQIVND (reference sequence). The CDR3 has 14 residues. Trimming took 5 bases from V and 2 from J, leaving 11 bases between them. The CDR3 bases are TGTGCCAGTAGTCCAAACACGTACACAGATACGCAGTATTTT. This translates into CASSPNTYTDTQYF.

As DNA, the CDR3 is TGCAGTGCTAGAGATTCCGGTTCTGGCTACACCTTC. This sequence encodes CSARDSGSGYTF. V is TRBV20-1 and J is TRBJ1-2; D is unresolved. The V gene lost 0 bases and the J gene lost 7 bases, with 9 bases spanning the gap. The CDR3 covers 12 residues. Germline assignment: CDR1 DFQATT and CDR2 SNEGSKA (reference sequence).

V gene TRBV12-3 or TRBV12-4 combines with J gene TRBJ1-2; D might be TRBD1 (6 bases). This CDR3 is 14 amino acids long. V lost 4 bases to trimming and J lost 4 bases, with 13 bases between them. CDR3 DNA: TGTGCCAGCAGTTACCGGACAGTTAGCTATGGCTACACCTTC. Its translation is CASSYRTVSYGYTF.

This clonotype turned up a few times. This sequence joins TRBV29-1 and TRBJ1-1; no clear D gene. Looked up from germline, CDR1 is SQVTM and CDR2 is ANQGSEA. The CDR3 is 13 amino acids. The V and J ends lost 1 base and 2 bases respectively, with 8 bases between them. CDR3 loop: CSVEAHQNTEAFF. The CDR3 bases are TGCAGCGTTGAAGCACACCAAAACACTGAAGCTTTCTTT. The whole variable domain, filled in from reference TRBV29-1 and TRBJ1-1, reads SAVISQKPSRDICQRGTSLTIQCQVDSQVTMMFWYRQQPGQSLTLIATANQGSEATYESGFVIDKFPISRPNLTFSTLTVSNMSPEDSSIYLCSVEAHQNTEAFFGQGTRLTVV.

As for this clonotype: A much larger clonotype is one base distant, so this may be a read error. This chain links TRBV2 with TRBJ2-7; D is possibly TRBD1 (6 bases). The V end was cut by 8 bases, the J end by 3 bases, with 11 bases between. The V gene's germline CDR1 is SNHLY and CDR2 FYNNEI. This CDR3 comprises 12 residues. In DNA form, the CDR3 reads TGTGCCAGCTCCCGGGACATCTACGAGCAGTACTTC. Protein sequence: CASSRDIYEQYF. Combining the CDR3 with reference TRBV2 and TRBJ2-7 gives the whole variable domain EPEVTQTPSHQVTQMGQEVILRCVPISNHLYFYWYRQILGQKVEFLVSFYNNEISEKSEIFDDQFSVERPDGSNFTLKIRSTKLEDSAMYFCASSRDIYEQYFGPGTRLTVT.

This clonotype has a single count. The chain has TRBV19 and TRBJ2-1; D unresolved. The germline gives CDR1 LNHDA, CDR2 SQIVND (reference sequence). The CDR3 runs 12 residues. V lost 3 bases and J lost 7, with 7 bases in between. The CDR3 loop reads CASSIGLNEQFF. CDR3 DNA: TGTGCCAGTAGTATCGGGCTGAATGAGCAGTTCTTC.

The chain has TRBV20-1 and TRBJ2-5, with TRBD1 as a possible D gene (8 bases). The CDR3 has 15 amino acids. Trimming shortened V by 5 bases and J by 6 bases, and 22 bases separated the two germline ends. Germline V CDR1 and CDR2: DFQATT, SNEGSKA (reference sequence). The DNA for the CDR3 is TGCAGTGCTTTTCAGGGGGCGGGGGCTGAAAAGACCCAGTACTTC. It codes for CSAFQGAGAEKTQYF.

CDR3 loop: CASSPQGRETQYF. CDR3 DNA sequence: TGTGCCAGCAGCCCACAGGGACGAGAGACCCAGTACTTC. The J gene is TRBJ2-5, the V gene TRBV7-9; D may be TRBD1 (6 bases). The CDR3 runs to 13 residues. The V gene lost 5 bases and the J gene lost 4 bases, with 11 bases spanning the gap. Germline assignment: CDR1 SEHNR and CDR2 FQNEAQ (reference sequence).

This clonotype appeared a few times. The rearrangement uses TRBV19 and TRBJ1-1, with a weak D call TRBD1 (6 bases). The V gene's germline CDR1 is LNHDA and CDR2 SQIVND (reference sequence). The CDR3 extends over 13 amino acids. Trimming took off 3 bases at V and 3 bases at J, with 8 bases between the two ends. The CDR3 loop is CASSITGYTEAFF. The CDR3, as DNA: TGTGCCAGTAGTATCACAGGGTACACTGAAGCTTTCTTT.

On this clonotype itself: A much larger clone differs from this one at a single base, so this may be a read error. This sequence joins TRBV9 and TRBJ2-1; a weak D match, TRBD2 (5 bases). Trimming took off 0 bases at V and 0 bases at J, with 10 bases between the two ends. Per germline, CDR1 SGDLS and CDR2 YYNGEE. The CDR3 consists of 16 residues. In DNA form, the CDR3 reads TGTGCCAGCAGCGTAGGGGTGGGGAGCTCCTACAATGAGCAGTTCTTC. Translation gives CASSVGVGSSYNEQFF.

V gene TRBV5-6 combines with J gene TRBJ2-7, with 10 bases lining up with TRBD2. V dropped 3 bases and J dropped 6; count of bases not matched to a gene: 9. This CDR3 is 15 amino acids long. The germline V gene has CDR1 SGHDT and CDR2 YYEEEE. The CDR3, as DNA: TGTGCCAGCAGCTGGGCTAGCGGGAGTGGACGCGAGCAGTACTTC. Encoded protein: CASSWASGSGREQYF.

V usage is TRBV5-1 and J usage is TRBJ2-7; D tentatively reads TRBD1 or TRBD2 (5 bases each). Trimming stripped 2 bases from V and 7 bases from J, with 7 bases between. The CDR3 has 11 amino acids. Germline V CDR1 and CDR2: SGHRS, YFSETQ. The CDR3 sequence: CASSFGGEQYF. As DNA, the CDR3 is TGCGCCAGCAGCTTTGGGGGAGAGCAGTACTTC.

This clonotype was seen repeatedly, ten times or more. The chain carries TRBV20-1 and TRBJ2-1, with 8 bases fitting TRBD2. This CDR3 region has 15 residues. Trimming took 0 bases from V and 5 from J; bases not matched to a gene: 6. From germline, CDR1 is DFQATT and CDR2 SNEGSKA (reference sequence). In nucleotides, the CDR3 is TGCAGTGCTAGAGATTCTAGCGGGTGGGACAATGAGCAGTTCTTC. This translates into CSARDSSGWDNEQFF.